The following is a T cell receptor beta chain sequence with its context. Its antigen is still unknown. This sample stems from a study of cytomegalovirus exposure and HLA in healthy donors. Across the whole study: It was reported in a later analysis that the same platform had been used for the roughly 130 validation repertoires as for the 666 first-cohort repertoires. Whole-study findings and limits: Rare TCR sequences predominated, though certain public TCRs were found in many donors. High sensitivity and specificity were reportedly achieved when the classifier diagnosed cytomegalovirus status.

The method was immunoSEQ multiplex PCR; TCRdb's version includes in-frame clones alone and lacks a portion of them. Of approximately 170,000 clones in the sample, around 85% were seen once. The CDR3 sequence is 15 residues long. J gave up 2 bases and V 10 bases, and 13 bases lay outside the gene matches. Germline V CDR1 and CDR2: MDHEN, SYDVKM. This sequence joins TRBV28 and TRBJ1-2, with TRBD1 identical over 7 bases. This receptor was identified in a man younger than 35 in good health and CMV-seropositive. The specimen sequenced was PBMCs. The CDR3 here is CATTRTGLLNYGYTF. In DNA, the CDR3 is TGTGCCACCACAAGGACAGGCCTTCTGAACTATGGCTACACCTTC.